The next 25 T cell receptor beta chains were all read from a single sample in a study of blood T cell repertoires in COVID-19. TCRdb's table, derived via immunoSEQ multiplex PCR, lists solely in-frame clones and lacks some. The sample has nearly 350,000 clones; around 88% are singletons. Sequenced input: peripheral blood. These receptors all come from a man in his thirties or forties with active or convalescent COVID-19.

V usage is TRBV5-4 and J usage is TRBJ2-1, with 9 bases fitting TRBD2. The CDR3 runs to 16 residues. Trimming took 4 bases from V and 5 from J; bases not matched to a gene: 10. Germline assignment: CDR1 SGHNT and CDR2 YYREEE (reference sequence). CDR3 nucleotide sequence: TGTGCCAGCAGCCCCCTGGGAGCGGGGGGTAACAATGAGCAGTTCTTC. Protein sequence: CASSPLGAGGNNEQFF.

The chain employs TRBV3-1 (or the pseudogene TRBV3-2) and TRBJ1-4; TRBD1 aligns across 7 bases. Trimming took 5 bases from V and 0 from J; bases not matched to a gene: 3. The germline CDR1 and CDR2 sequences are LGHDT and YNNKEL (reference sequence). The CDR3 consists of 15 residues. This chain's CDR3 is CASSYGTATNEKLFF. In nucleotides, the CDR3 is TGTGCCAGCAGCTATGGGACAGCAACTAATGAAAAACTGTTTTTT.

This chain joins TRBV7-2 and TRBJ1-5; D not resolved. This CDR3 is 12 amino acids long. V was cut by 3 bases and J by 3 bases, with 3 bases left in between. Per the germline V gene, CDR1 is SGHTA and CDR2 is FQGNSA. CDR3 sequence reads: CASSFYNQPQHF. CDR3 DNA sequence: TGTGCCAGCAGCTTCTACAATCAGCCCCAGCATTTT.

With respect to this clone: This same CDR3 is encoded by further DNA sequences in the sample. The chain employs TRBV7-9 and TRBJ2-7; D perhaps matches TRBD1 (6 bases). Trimming left V 2 bases short and J 4 bases short, with 6 bases between. CDR1 and CDR2 (germline): SEHNR, FQNEAQ (reference sequence). There are 12 residues in the CDR3. The CDR3 region is CASSLRGYEQYF. DNA of the CDR3: TGTGCCAGCAGCTTAAGGGGGTACGAGCAGTACTTC.

J is TRBJ2-5 and V is TRBV2, with 10 bases matching TRBD1. The CDR3 extends over 14 amino acids. V gave up 7 bases and J gave up 4 bases; unmatched junction bases: 6. Germline CDR1 SNHLY, CDR2 FYNNEI. CDR3 region: CASKDRGRVETQYF. The CDR3 region has the DNA TGTGCCAGCAAAGACAGGGGGCGTGTAGAGACCCAGTACTTC.

The chain combines TRBV7-9 with TRBJ2-7, with TRBD2 as a possible D gene (5 bases). Trimming stripped 5 bases from V and 4 bases from J, with 18 bases between. Per the germline V gene, CDR1 is SEHNR and CDR2 is FQNEAQ (reference sequence). There are 15 residues in the CDR3. CDR3 sequence (DNA): TGTGCCAGCAGCCTCGCCCCCTTCGGGGTATACGAGCAGTACTTC. Protein: CASSLAPFGVYEQYF.

This clone was counted once. In the same sample, other DNA sequences code for this CDR3. This CDR3 is CASSGQVNTEAFF. The CDR3 DNA is TGTGCCAGCAGTGGACAGGTTAACACTGAAGCTTTCTTT. The chain carries TRBV9 and TRBJ1-1, with 7 bases lining up with TRBD1. V shed 5 bases and J 2 bases; nucleotides not matched to a gene: 3. The CDR3 runs to 13 residues. CDR1 and CDR2 (germline): SGDLS, YYNGEE.

The J gene is TRBJ2-1, the V gene TRBV4-3; TRBD2 might be the D (5 bases). The CDR3 is 16 amino acids. V was pared by 4 bases and J by 0 bases, with 13 bases between. Germline values: CDR1 LGHNA, CDR2 YSLEER. CDR3 nucleotides: TGCGCCAGCAGCCCCTATTCGGGGAGCTCCTACAATGAGCAGTTCTTC. Translating gives CASSPYSGSSYNEQFF.

The chain employs TRBV30 and TRBJ1-6, with 7 bases identical to TRBD1. Germline V gene sequence: CDR1 GTSNPN, CDR2 SVGIG (reference sequence). V dropped 3 bases and J dropped 4; count of bases not matched to a gene: 9. CDR3 length: 16 residues. The CDR3 DNA follows: TGTGCCTGGAGCGGGGACAGCGCTCAATATAATTCACCCCTCCACTTT. This sequence encodes CAWSGDSAQYNSPLHF.

A single count supports this clone. The chain has TRBV6-6 and TRBJ1-5; D is unresolved. The CDR3 sequence is 15 residues long. Germline V CDR1 and CDR2: MNHNY, SVGAGI (reference sequence). V lost 2 bases to trimming and J lost 7 bases, with 15 bases between them. CDR3 in amino acids: CASSYPSRAGQPQHF. The CDR3 region has the DNA TGTGCCAGCAGTTACCCCTCAAGGGCGGGGCAGCCCCAGCATTTT.

This clone turned up a few times. The rearrangement joins TRBV18 to TRBJ2-1; 7 nucleotides agree with TRBD2. Germline CDR1 reads KGHSH; CDR2 reads LQKENI. The CDR3 consists of 15 residues. V shed 6 bases and J 2 bases; nucleotides not matched to a gene: 7. CDR3 in amino acids: CASSEGGMPYNEQFF. CDR3 nucleotide sequence: TGTGCCAGCTCCGAGGGAGGGATGCCCTACAATGAGCAGTTCTTC.

This chain joins TRBV9 and TRBJ1-1, with 7 bases aligning to TRBD1. V lost 0 bases, J lost 2 bases, and 4 bases stayed unmatched. CDR3 size: 15 residues. Germline CDR1 reads SGDLS; CDR2 reads YYNGEE. The DNA for the CDR3 is TGTGCCAGCAGCGTAGCGGACAGGCTTAACACTGAAGCTTTCTTT. Protein: CASSVADRLNTEAFF.

This clone was seen a few times. The chain has TRBV5-3 and TRBJ1-4; TRBD1 matches 7 bases. Being an ORF, TRBV5-3 has a function that is uncertain. The CDR3 sequence is 18 residues long. V lost 2 bases to trimming and J lost 7 bases; unmatched junction nucleotides: 17. The CDR3: CARSFDVLQGREVEKLFF. DNA of the CDR3: TGTGCCAGAAGCTTTGATGTGTTACAGGGGCGCGAGGTTGAAAAACTGTTTTTT.

This rearrangement joins TRBV7-6 to TRBJ2-7, with D perhaps TRBD1 (6 bases). The V end lost 6 bases, the J end lost 1 base, and 13 bases lay between the germline ends. CDR1 is SGHVS and CDR2 is FNYEAQ in the germline V gene. This CDR3 spans 14 amino acids. CDR3: CASSRRDKSYEQYF. CDR3 in DNA: TGTGCCAGCAGTCGCCGGGACAAGTCCTACGAGCAGTACTTC.

This clone was counted once. The chain employs TRBV7-8 and TRBJ2-7; possibly TRBD1 for D (6 bases). Germline loops: CDR1 SGHVS, CDR2 FQNEAQ. This CDR3 spans 12 amino acids. V gave up 4 bases and J gave up 3 bases, with 7 bases separating them. This chain's CDR3 is CASSWDNYEQYF. DNA of the CDR3: TGTGCCAGCAGCTGGGACAACTACGAGCAGTACTTC.

The chain recombines TRBV4-3 with TRBJ2-1; 13 nucleotides align to TRBD2. With 1 base clipped from V and 3 bases from J, the junction kept 3 bases outside the gene matches. Germline CDR1 reads LGHNA; CDR2 reads YSLEER. The CDR3 loop spans 17 amino acids. Written as DNA, the CDR3 is TGCGCCAGCAGCCAAGGACTAGCGGGGGGACTCTACAATGAGCAGTTCTTC. It translates to CASSQGLAGGLYNEQFF.

The chain employs TRBV2 and TRBJ2-5, with D tentatively TRBD2 (6 bases). Trimming took off 5 bases at V and 5 bases at J, with 21 bases between the two ends. From germline, CDR1 is SNHLY and CDR2 FYNNEI. The CDR3 runs 16 residues. CDR3 coding DNA: TGTGCCAGCAGTACTCCAAAATTGGAGGGAAGGGAGACCCAGTACTTC. Protein product: CASSTPKLEGRETQYF.

The chain is built from TRBV4-3 and TRBJ2-4; no definite D call. Between the trimmed V and J ends, which lost 0 bases and 4 bases, there was a span of 7 bases. The CDR3 length is 14 residues. Germline CDR1 reads LGHNA; CDR2 reads YSLEER. DNA of the CDR3: TGCGCCAGCAGCCAAGACCTGGAGAAAAACATTCAGTACTTC. Protein product: CASSQDLEKNIQYF.

This clone was counted a few times. The rearrangement joins TRBV7-8 to TRBJ1-6; TRBD1 matches at 7 bases. V was pared by 6 bases and J by 9 bases, with 11 bases of the junction left unmatched. Germline V gives CDR1 SGHVS, CDR2 FQNEAQ. The CDR3 has 15 amino acids. The CDR3: CASSPLRGTSSPLHF. In nucleotides, the CDR3 is TGTGCCAGCAGTCCCCTCAGGGGGACGAGTTCACCCCTCCACTTT.

The rearrangement links TRBV21-1 to TRBJ1-1. TRBV21-1 is a pseudogene. The CDR3 contains 12 residues. The CDR3 DNA is TGTGCCAGCAGCAAAGGGAGAAAAGAAGCTTTCTTT. Encoded protein: CASSKGRKEAFF.

This chain links TRBV6-5 with TRBJ1-2, with 8 bases identical to TRBD1. This CDR3 comprises 14 residues. Germline V gives CDR1 MNHEY, CDR2 SVGAGI. The V and J ends lost 6 bases and 4 bases, in that order; junction bases with no gene match: 7. CDR3 in amino acids: CASRTGTGSYGYTF. In DNA form, the CDR3 reads TGTGCCAGCAGGACGGGGACAGGCTCCTATGGCTACACCTTC.

The rearrangement joins TRBV12-5 to TRBJ2-3; TRBD1 is a possible D gene (7 bases). The germline V gene encodes CDR1 LGHNT and CDR2 FRNRAP. The CDR3 loop spans 14 amino acids. V lost 9 bases and J lost 6, with 19 bases in between. CDR3 bases: TGTGCTAGCGGGGAAGGGGGCGCGGGGGATACGCAGTATTTT. Translating it yields CASGEGGAGDTQYF.

This chain connects TRBV6-1 to TRBJ2-1; 7 bases agree with TRBD2. The CDR3 is made up of 16 amino acids. The ends lost 4 bases at V and 6 bases at J; junction bases unmatched: 12. Germline CDR1 reads MNHNS; CDR2 reads SASEGT. CDR3 in DNA: TGTGCCAGCAGTGTCCGAGGGGAGGGGCGGTTCAATGAGCAGTTCTTC. Translating gives CASSVRGEGRFNEQFF.

This clone appeared once. The rearrangement links TRBV7-2 to TRBJ2-4, with TRBD2 as a possible D gene (5 bases). Germline loops: CDR1 SGHTA, CDR2 FQGNSA. This CDR3 comprises 15 residues. V was clipped by 3 bases and J by 7 bases, with 16 bases between them. Written as DNA, the CDR3 is TGTGCCAGCAGCTTTGGCGGCCGGACGGGGAACATTCAGTACTTC. Its translation is CASSFGGRTGNIQYF. The full variable domain, with the rest looked up from reference TRBV7-2 and TRBJ2-4, is GAGVSQSPSNKVTEKGKDVELRCDPISGHTALYWYRQSLGQGLEFLIYFQGNSAPDKSGLPSDRFSAERTGGSVSTLTIQRTQQEDSAVYLCASSFGGRTGNIQYFGAGTRLSVL.

About this clone: The junction does not match germline at one end; this may be a read error. This rearrangement joins TRBV7-9 to TRBJ2-3, with 10 bases matching TRBD2. This CDR3 has 15 amino acids. Germline CDR1 and CDR2: SEHNR and FQNEAQ (reference sequence). CDR3: CASSIAGGSADTQYF. The CDR3 region has the DNA TGTGCCAGCAGCATAGCGGGAGGCTCGGCAGATACGCAGTATTTT.